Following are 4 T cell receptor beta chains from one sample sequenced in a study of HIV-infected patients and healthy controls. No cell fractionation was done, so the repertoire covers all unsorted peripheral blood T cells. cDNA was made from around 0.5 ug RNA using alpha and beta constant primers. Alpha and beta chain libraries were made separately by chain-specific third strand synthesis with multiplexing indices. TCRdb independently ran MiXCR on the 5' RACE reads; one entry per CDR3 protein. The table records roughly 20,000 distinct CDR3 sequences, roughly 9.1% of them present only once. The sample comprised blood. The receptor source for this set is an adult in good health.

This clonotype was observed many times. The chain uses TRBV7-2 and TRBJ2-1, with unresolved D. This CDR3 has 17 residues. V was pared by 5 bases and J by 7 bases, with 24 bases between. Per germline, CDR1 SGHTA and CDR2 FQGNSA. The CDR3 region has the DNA TGTGCCAGCAGCCAATCCGGGTGGCAGGTATCTGGAAATGAGCAGTTCTTC. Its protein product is CASSQSGWQVSGNEQFF.

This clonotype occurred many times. CDR3 DNA sequence: TGTGCCAGCAGTTTTGGAAGGGGTCAAGAGACCCAGTACTTC. Its protein is CASSFGRGQETQYF. The J gene is TRBJ2-5, the V gene TRBV12-3 or TRBV12-4; a weak D match, TRBD1 (5 bases). V lost 3 bases and J lost 2, with 10 bases in between. The CDR3 consists of 14 residues.

CDR3 nucleotides: TGCGCCAGCAGCCAAGGCGGGGTATCCTACGAGCAGTACTTC. This gives the protein CASSQGGVSYEQYF. This rearrangement joins TRBV4-1 to TRBJ2-7, with a weak D call TRBD2 (6 bases). Trimming removed 1 base at V and 1 base at J, with 8 bases between. The CDR3 has 14 amino acids. Germline V lookup: CDR1 MGHRA, CDR2 YSYEKL.

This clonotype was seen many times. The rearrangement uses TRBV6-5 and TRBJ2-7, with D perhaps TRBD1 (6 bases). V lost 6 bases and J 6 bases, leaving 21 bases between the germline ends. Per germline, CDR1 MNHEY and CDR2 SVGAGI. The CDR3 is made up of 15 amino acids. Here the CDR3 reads CASSHTHATGSEQYF. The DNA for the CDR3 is TGTGCCAGCAGCCACACTCACGCCACAGGGTCCGAGCAGTACTTC.